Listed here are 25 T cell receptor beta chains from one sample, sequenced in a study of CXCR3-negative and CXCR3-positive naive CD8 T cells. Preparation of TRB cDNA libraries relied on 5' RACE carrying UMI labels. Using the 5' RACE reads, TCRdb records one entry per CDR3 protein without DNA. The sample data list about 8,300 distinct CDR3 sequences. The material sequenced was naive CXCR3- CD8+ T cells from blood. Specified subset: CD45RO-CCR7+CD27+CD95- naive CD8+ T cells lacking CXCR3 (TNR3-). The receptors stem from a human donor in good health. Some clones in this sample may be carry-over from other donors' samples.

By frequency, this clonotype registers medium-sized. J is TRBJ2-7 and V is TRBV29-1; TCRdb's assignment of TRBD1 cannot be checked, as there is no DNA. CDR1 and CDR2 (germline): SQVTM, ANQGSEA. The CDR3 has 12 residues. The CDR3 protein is CSVQGISYEQYF.

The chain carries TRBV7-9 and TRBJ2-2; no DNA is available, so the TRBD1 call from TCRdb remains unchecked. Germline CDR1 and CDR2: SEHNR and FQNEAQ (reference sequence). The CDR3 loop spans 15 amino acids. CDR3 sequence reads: CASSRWTEMTGELFF.

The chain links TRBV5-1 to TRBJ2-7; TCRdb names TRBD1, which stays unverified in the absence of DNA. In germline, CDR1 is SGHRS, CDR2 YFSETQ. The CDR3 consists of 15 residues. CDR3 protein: CASSLMDTISYEQYF.

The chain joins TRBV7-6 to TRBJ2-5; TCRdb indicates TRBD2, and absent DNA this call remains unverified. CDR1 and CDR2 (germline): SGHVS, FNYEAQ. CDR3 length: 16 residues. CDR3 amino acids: CASSPQGTSVGETQYF.

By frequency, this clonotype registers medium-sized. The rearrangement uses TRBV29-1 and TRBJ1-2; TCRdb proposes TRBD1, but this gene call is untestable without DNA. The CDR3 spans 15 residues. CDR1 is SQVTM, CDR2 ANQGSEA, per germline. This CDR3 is CSVREPFIVNYGYTF.

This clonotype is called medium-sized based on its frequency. This CDR3 reads CASSVEVEGLAGVENEQFF. The chain carries TRBV9 and TRBJ2-1; there is no DNA to check the TCRdb D call of TRBD2. There are 19 residues in the CDR3. The germline gives CDR1 SGDLS, CDR2 YYNGEE.

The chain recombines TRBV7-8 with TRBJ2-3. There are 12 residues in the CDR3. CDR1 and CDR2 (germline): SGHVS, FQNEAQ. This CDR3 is CASSLAPHTQYF.

The CDR3 is CASRRDRSSYEQYF. J is TRBJ2-7 and V is TRBV28; TCRdb outputs TRBD1, but without DNA this stays unchecked. This CDR3 is 14 amino acids long. Germline loops: CDR1 MDHEN, CDR2 SYDVKM.

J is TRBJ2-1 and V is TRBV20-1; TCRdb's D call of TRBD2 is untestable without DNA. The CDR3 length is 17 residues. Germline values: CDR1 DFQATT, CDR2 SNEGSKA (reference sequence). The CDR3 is CSARGLAEGSSYNEQFF.

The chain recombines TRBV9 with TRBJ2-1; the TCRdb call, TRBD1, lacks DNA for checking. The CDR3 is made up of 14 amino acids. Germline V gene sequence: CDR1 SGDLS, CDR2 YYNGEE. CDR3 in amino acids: CASSPPLGGNEQFF.

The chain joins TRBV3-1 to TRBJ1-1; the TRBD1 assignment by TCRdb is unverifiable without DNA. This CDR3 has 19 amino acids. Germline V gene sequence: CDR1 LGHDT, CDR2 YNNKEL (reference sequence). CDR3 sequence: CASSQVSSGTERGNTEAFF.

Here the CDR3 reads CASSSTVPGYTF. The chain links TRBV7-9 to TRBJ1-2; the TCRdb D gene call, TRBD1, has no DNA to confirm it. The CDR3 extends over 12 amino acids. The germline CDR1 and CDR2 sequences are SEHNR and FQNEAQ (reference sequence).

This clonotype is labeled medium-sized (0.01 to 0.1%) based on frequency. The CDR3 loop reads CASSFQGNTEAFF. This chain uses TRBV12-3 or TRBV12-4 with TRBJ1-1; TCRdb's assignment of TRBD1 cannot be checked, as there is no DNA. The CDR3 is 13 residues long.

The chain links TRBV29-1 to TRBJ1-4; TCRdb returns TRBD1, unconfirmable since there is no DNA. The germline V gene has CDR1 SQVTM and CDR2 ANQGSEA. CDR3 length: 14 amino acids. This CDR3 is CSVETQGKGEKLFF.

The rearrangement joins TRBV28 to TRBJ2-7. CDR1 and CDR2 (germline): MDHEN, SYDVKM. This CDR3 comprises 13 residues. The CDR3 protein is CASSLDVTYEQYF.

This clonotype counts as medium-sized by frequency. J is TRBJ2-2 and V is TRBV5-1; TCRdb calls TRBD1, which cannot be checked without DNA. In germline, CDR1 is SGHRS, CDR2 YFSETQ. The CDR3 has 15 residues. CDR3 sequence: CASSSGNSNTGELFF.

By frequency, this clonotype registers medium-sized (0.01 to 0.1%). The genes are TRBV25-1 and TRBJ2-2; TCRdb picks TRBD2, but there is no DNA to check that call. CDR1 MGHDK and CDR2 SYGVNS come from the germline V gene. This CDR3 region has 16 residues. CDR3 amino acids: CASSEFGASSTGELFF.

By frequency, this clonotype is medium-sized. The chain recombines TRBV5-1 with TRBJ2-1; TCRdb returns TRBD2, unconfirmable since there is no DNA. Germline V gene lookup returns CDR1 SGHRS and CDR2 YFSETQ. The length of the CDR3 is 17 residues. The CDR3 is CASSTRMRQGLFNEQFF.

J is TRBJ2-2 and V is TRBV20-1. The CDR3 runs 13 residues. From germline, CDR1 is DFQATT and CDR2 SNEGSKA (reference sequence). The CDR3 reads CRAKSSGTGELFF.

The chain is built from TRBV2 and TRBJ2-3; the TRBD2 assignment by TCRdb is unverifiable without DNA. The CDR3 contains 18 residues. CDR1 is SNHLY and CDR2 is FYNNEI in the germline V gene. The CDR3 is CASIPSMVKGRGTDTQYF.

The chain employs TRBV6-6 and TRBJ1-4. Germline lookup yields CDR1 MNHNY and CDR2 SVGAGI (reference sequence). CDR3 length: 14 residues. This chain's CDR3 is CASSYSFDPVVLFF.

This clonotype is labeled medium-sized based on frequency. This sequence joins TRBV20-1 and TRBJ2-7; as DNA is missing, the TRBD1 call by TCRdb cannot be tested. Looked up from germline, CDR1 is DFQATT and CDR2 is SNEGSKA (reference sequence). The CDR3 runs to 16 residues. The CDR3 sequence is CSARDLYGTANYEQYF.

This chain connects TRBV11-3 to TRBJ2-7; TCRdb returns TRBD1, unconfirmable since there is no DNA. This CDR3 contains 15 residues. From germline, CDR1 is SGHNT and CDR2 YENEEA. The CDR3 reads CASSSEGGKTYEQYF.

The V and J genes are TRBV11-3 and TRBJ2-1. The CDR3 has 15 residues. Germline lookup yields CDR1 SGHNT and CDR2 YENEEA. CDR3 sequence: CASSLEVGAYNEQFF.

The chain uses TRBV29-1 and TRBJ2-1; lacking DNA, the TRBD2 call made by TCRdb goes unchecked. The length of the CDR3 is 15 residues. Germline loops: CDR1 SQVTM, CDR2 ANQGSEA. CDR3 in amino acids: CSVDPGLAGVGEQFF.